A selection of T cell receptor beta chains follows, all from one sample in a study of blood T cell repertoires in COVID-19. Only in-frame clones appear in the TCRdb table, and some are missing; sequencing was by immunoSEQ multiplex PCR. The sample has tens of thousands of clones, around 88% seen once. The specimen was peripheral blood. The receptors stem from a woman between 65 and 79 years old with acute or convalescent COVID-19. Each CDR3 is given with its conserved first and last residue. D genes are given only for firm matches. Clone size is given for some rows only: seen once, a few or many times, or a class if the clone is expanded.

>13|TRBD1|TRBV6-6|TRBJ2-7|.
TGTGCCAGCAGGCGGGACAGGGGTTACGAGCAGTACTTC
CASRRDRGYEQYF
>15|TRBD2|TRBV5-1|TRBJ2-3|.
TGCGCCAGCAGTACTGGGACTAGCGGCTCAGATACGCAGTATTTT
CASSTGTSGSDTQYF
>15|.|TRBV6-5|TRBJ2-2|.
TGTGCCAGCAGTTATGATCCGGGGAACACCGGGGAGCTGTTTTTT
CASSYDPGNTGELFF
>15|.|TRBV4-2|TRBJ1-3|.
TGTGCCAGCAGCCAAGACGGTCACTCTGGAAACACCATATATTTT
CASSQDGHSGNTIYF
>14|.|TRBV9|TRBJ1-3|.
TGTGCCAGCAGCGTATTGAGGTCAGCCAGTGCCATATATTTT
CASSVLRSASAIYF
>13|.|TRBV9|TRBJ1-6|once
TGTGCCAGCAGCGTAGGTATGAGTTCACCCCTCCACTTT
CASSVGMSSPLHF
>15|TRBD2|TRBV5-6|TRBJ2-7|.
TGTGCCAGCAGCTTGGCGGTGCGGGGGTTCTACGAGCAGTACTTC
CASSLAVRGFYEQYF
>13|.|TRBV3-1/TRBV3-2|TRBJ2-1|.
TGTGCCAGCAGCCAACGCTCCTACAATGAGCAGTTCTTC
CASSQRSYNEQFF
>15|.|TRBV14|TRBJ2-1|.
TGTGCCAGCAGCCAAGAAGCTCGGGCAGGGGATGAGCAGTTCTTC
CASSQEARAGDEQFF
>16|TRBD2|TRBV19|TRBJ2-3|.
TGTGCCAGTAGTATAGTGGCTAGCGGGATCCCAGATACGCAGTATTTT
CASSIVASGIPDTQYF
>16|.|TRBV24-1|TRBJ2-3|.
TGTGCCACCAGTGACATAGGGGTTACTAGCACAGATACGCAGTATTTT
CATSDIGVTSTDTQYF
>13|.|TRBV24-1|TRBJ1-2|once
TGTGCCACCAGTGAGTCCCCGGGCTATGGCTACACCTTC
CATSESPGYGYTF
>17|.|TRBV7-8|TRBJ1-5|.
TGTGCCAGCAGCTCTTCGGGGGGAATGTTAAGCAATCAGCCCCAGCATTTT
CASSSSGGMLSNQPQHF
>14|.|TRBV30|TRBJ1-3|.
TGTGCCTGGAGGGGTACAGGTAACGGAAACACCATATATTTT
CAWRGTGNGNTIYF
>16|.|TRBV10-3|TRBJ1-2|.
TGTGCCATCAGTGAGTTGAGGACAGCGACCTACTATGGCTACACCTTC
CAISELRTATYYGYTF
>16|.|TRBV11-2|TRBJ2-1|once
TGTGCCAGCAGCTTTGGGGGCGAGATTTCCTACAATGAGCAGTTCTTC
CASSFGGEISYNEQFF
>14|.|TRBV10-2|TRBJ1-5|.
TGCGCCAGCAGGAGTCAGGGGAGCAATCAGCCCCAGCATTTT
CASRSQGSNQPQHF
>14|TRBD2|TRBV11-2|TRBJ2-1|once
TGTGCCAGCAGCTTCTTTAGCGGGAGAAATGAGCAGTTCTTC
CASSFFSGRNEQFF
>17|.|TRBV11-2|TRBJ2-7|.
TGTGCCAGCAGCTTAGAAGGGAGCTCTACCCCTACCTACGAGCAGTACTTC
CASSLEGSSTPTYEQYF
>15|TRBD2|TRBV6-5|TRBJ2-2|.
TGTGCCAGCAGGCGCCTAGCGGGAGGGCCCGGGGAGCTGTTTTTT
CASRRLAGGPGELFF
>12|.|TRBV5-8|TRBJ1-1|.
TGTGCCAGCAGCTCGTCCGGGACTGAAGCTTTCTTT
CASSSSGTEAFF
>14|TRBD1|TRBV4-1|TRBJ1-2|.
TGCGCCAGCAGCCACTCCGGGACAGGGTCCGGCTACACCTTC
CASSHSGTGSGYTF
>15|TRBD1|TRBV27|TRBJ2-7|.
TGTGCCAGCAGTTTATGGGCAGGGGGCCACCGCGAGCAGTACTTC
CASSLWAGGHREQYF
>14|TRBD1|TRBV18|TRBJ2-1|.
TGTGCCAGCTCTCCAGGACAGGGACCCTATGAGCAGTTCTTC
CASSPGQGPYEQFF
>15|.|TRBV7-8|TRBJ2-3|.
TGTGCCAGCAGCCCGGACAGCCGAAGCACAGATACGCAGTATTTT
CASSPDSRSTDTQYF
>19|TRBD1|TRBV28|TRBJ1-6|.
TGTGCCAGCAGTTTAGCCAGGCAGGGGGTCGGGTCCTATAATTCACCCCTCCACTTT
CASSLARQGVGSYNSPLHF
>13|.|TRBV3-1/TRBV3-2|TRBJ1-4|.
TGTGCCAGCAGCCACACAGCTGATGGAAAACTGTTTTTT
CASSHTADGKLFF
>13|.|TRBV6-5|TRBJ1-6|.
TGTGCCACAAAAGTAGGGGATAATTCACCCCTCCACTTT
CATKVGDNSPLHF
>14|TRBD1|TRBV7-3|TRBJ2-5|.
TGTGCCAGCAGCGCCGGACAGGGACAAGAGACCCAGTACTTC
CASSAGQGQETQYF
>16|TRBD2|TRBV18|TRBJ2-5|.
TGTGCCAGCTCACCACGGGGACTAGCGGGGCAAGAGACCCAGTACTTC
CASSPRGLAGQETQYF
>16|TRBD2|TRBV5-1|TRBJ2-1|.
TGCGCCAGCAGCTTCTTTAGCGGGGGGTGGAACAATGAGCAGTTCTTC
CASSFFSGGWNNEQFF
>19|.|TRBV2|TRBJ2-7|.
TGTGCCAGCTCCTCCCCGGGACTTTCTTTAAGTAAGCCTACCTACGAGCAGTACTTC
CASSSPGLSLSKPTYEQYF
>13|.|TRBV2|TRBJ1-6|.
TGTGCCAGCAGTCCCCGACGGGATTCACCCCTCCACTTT
CASSPRRDSPLHF
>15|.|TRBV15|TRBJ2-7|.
TGTGCCACCAGCAGAGAACCAAGAGGCCCCTACGAGCAGTACTTC
CATSREPRGPYEQYF